Shown below are 9 T cell receptor beta chains from a single sample sequenced in a study of identical twins. TCRdb re-analysed the 5' RACE reads in MiXCR, keeping a single row per CDR3 protein. The profile shows roughly 350,000 distinct CDR3 sequences, roughly 12% of them singletons. These data also formed part of another study, on yellow fever vaccine responses in identical twins.

The sequenced material came from CD8+ T cells sorted from blood. Receptors were obtained from a woman younger than 30 in good health.

The chain couples TRBV20-1 to TRBJ1-5; D may be TRBD1 (5 bases). Germline CDR1 is DFQATT and CDR2 is SNEGSKA (reference sequence). The CDR3 spans 15 residues. The V gene lost 4 bases and the J gene lost 5 bases, with 18 bases spanning the gap. The CDR3 here is CSAMTRDPGYQPQHF. The CDR3 bases are TGCAGTGCTATGACGCGGGACCCTGGTTATCAGCCCCAGCATTTT.

This chain joins TRBV11-2 and TRBJ2-1, with 9 bases matching TRBD1. CDR3 length: 16 amino acids. J lost 5 bases, V lost 5 bases, and 10 bases had no gene match. Germline V CDR1 and CDR2: SGHAT, FQNNGV. As DNA, the CDR3 is TGTGCCAGCAGCCCCCTAGCCGGGACAGGGAACAATGAGCAGTTCTTC. Translating it yields CASSPLAGTGNNEQFF.

As regards this clonotype: A clone one base away is much larger, so this may be a read error. V gene TRBV6-4 combines with J gene TRBJ2-1, with 13 bases lining up with TRBD2. This CDR3 contains 15 residues. Per the germline V gene, CDR1 is MRHNA and CDR2 is SNTAGT. Trimming removed 5 bases from V and 8 bases from J; junction bases left unmatched: 6. CDR3 region: CASSPLAGGHDEQFF. For the CDR3, the DNA is TGTGCCAGCAGTCCACTAGCGGGAGGGCACGATGAGCAGTTCTTC.

V and J are TRBV9 and TRBJ2-1; the match to TRBD2 covers 7 bases. V was clipped by 2 bases and J by 5 bases; unmatched bases: 7. This CDR3 is built from 15 residues. The germline gives CDR1 SGDLS, CDR2 YYNGEE. The CDR3 nucleotides read TGTGCCAGCAGCGTGAGCGGGATTCTGGACAATGAGCAGTTCTTC. Translation: CASSVSGILDNEQFF.

This clonotype was seen only a few times. The chain couples TRBV7-9 to TRBJ2-7, with TRBD2 identical over 14 bases. CDR1 is SEHNR, CDR2 FQNEAQ, per germline (reference sequence). J lost 7 bases, V lost 5 bases, and 10 bases had no gene match. This CDR3 region has 16 residues. The CDR3 DNA reads TGTGCCAGCAGCCCGGGGGGACTAGCGGGAGCCTGGGAGCAGTACTTC. Residues: CASSPGGLAGAWEQYF.

The rearrangement joins TRBV10-3 to TRBJ2-1; D remains unclear. This CDR3 is 12 amino acids long. V was cut by 0 bases and J by 8 bases, with 5 bases left in between. Per the germline V gene, CDR1 is ENHRY and CDR2 is SYGVKD. The DNA for the CDR3 is TGTGCCATCAGTGAGTCAACAGATGAGCAGTTCTTC. As protein: CAISESTDEQFF.

The chain couples TRBV10-3 to TRBJ1-1, with 10 bases aligning to TRBD1. There are 17 residues in the CDR3. Germline CDR1 and CDR2: ENHRY and SYGVKD. The trim removed 3 bases at V and 8 bases at J, leaving 15 bases unmatched. In DNA, the CDR3 is TGTGCCATCAGTGACTGGCCGGGACAGGGGACTGATTGGGAAGCTTTCTTT. It yields the protein CAISDWPGQGTDWEAFF.

The table lists this clonotype with a few counts. The chain recombines TRBV28 with TRBJ2-7, with TRBD2 identical over 11 bases. Germline-derived CDR1 and CDR2 are MDHEN and SYDVKM. The CDR3 length is 15 residues. V lost 4 bases, J lost 2 bases, and 4 bases stayed unmatched. CDR3 sequence reads: CASSSSLAGAYEQYF. The CDR3 nucleotides are TGTGCCAGCAGTTCCTCACTAGCGGGAGCCTACGAGCAGTACTTC.

The rearrangement joins TRBV7-9 to TRBJ2-3; 8 nucleotides match TRBD1. With V trimmed by 11 bases and J by 3 bases, 10 bases remained unmatched. CDR3 size: 14 residues. CDR1 is SEHNR, CDR2 FQNEAQ, per germline (reference sequence). This CDR3 reads CAEDRGRGTDTQYF. DNA for the CDR3: TGTGCCGAAGACAGGGGACGCGGGACAGATACGCAGTATTTT.